Following are 26 T cell receptor beta chains from one sample sequenced in a study of blood T cells in healthy people across ages. With a J-beta primer mix and a sample-barcoded 5' primer, a second PCR ran 7 to 11 cycles. TCRdb re-derived calls from the 5' RACE reads in MiXCR, one entry per CDR3 protein. The sample shows about 830,000 distinct CDR3 sequences, 58% of them seen only once. Sequencing input: blood. The receptors originated from a man aged 25-40 years in good health.

The chain couples TRBV9 to TRBJ2-5; possibly TRBD1 for D (5 bases). The DNA end favors TRBJ2-7, so the J call may be wrong. Germline CDR1 reads SGDLS; CDR2 reads YYNGEE. The CDR3 covers 14 residues. This CDR3 reads CASSVQGTNDEQYF. The CDR3 DNA follows: TGTGCCAGCAGCGTACAGGGTACCAACGACGAGCAGTACTTC.

The chain uses TRBV27 and TRBJ2-5; possible D gene TRBD2, 6 bases. This CDR3 region has 14 residues. With 0 bases removed from V and 5 bases from J, the gap between germline ends came to 10 bases. Germline lookup yields CDR1 MNHEY and CDR2 SMNVEV (reference sequence). The CDR3 is CASSLSHGGETQYF. The CDR3 bases are TGTGCCAGCAGTTTATCGCACGGGGGTGAGACCCAGTACTTC.

The chain carries TRBV7-9 and TRBJ2-3; unclear D gene. The CDR3 spans 17 residues. V was cut by 4 bases and J by 1 base, with 18 bases left in between. CDR1 is SEHNR, CDR2 FQNEAQ, per germline (reference sequence). The CDR3 here is CASSSPDSDGGTDTQYF. The DNA of the CDR3 is TGTGCCAGCAGCTCGCCCGACTCTGATGGGGGCACAGATACGCAGTATTTT. The full variable domain, rest sourced from reference TRBV7-9 and TRBJ2-3, is DTGVSQNPRHKITKRGQNVTFRCDPISEHNRLYWYRQTLGQGPEFLTYFQNEAQLEKSRLLSDRFSAERPKGSFSTLEIQRTEQGDSAMYLCASSSPDSDGGTDTQYFGPGTRLTVL.

This clonotype appeared a single time. V usage is TRBV25-1 and J usage is TRBJ2-5; 9 nucleotides match TRBD1. This CDR3 is built from 14 residues. CDR1 and CDR2 (germline): MGHDK, SYGVNS. After removal of 1 base from V and 6 bases from J, the junction contained 3 bases not matched to a gene. The CDR3 DNA reads TGTGCCAGCAGTGAATCGGGGACAGGGAAGACCCAGTACTTC. This translates into CASSESGTGKTQYF.

Concerning this clonotype: A single base separates this from a much larger clone, so it may be a read error. The CDR3 loop reads CASSLGTSTNTGTQYF. The CDR3 DNA is TGTGCCAGCAGCCTAGGGACTAGCACGAATACAGGTACGCAGTATTTT. The chain uses TRBV7-2 and TRBJ2-3, with TRBD2 matching 9 bases. The CDR3 has 16 amino acids. Germline CDR1 SGHTA, CDR2 FQGNSA. The full variable domain, with the rest looked up from reference TRBV7-2 and TRBJ2-3, is GAGVSQSPSNKVTEKGKDVELRCDPISGHTALYWYRQSLGQGLEFLIYFQGNSAPDKSGLPSDRFSAERTGGSVSTLTIQRTQQEDSAVYLCASSLGTSTNTGTQYFGPGTRLTVL.

This clonotype was observed a few times. The rearrangement joins TRBV7-2 to TRBJ2-3; D is undetermined. The germline gives CDR1 SGHTA, CDR2 FQGNSA. Trimming removed 2 bases from V and 4 bases from J, with 7 bases in between. The CDR3 contains 13 residues. The CDR3 here is CASSLQDPDTQYF. The CDR3 DNA reads TGTGCCAGCAGCTTACAGGACCCAGATACGCAGTATTTT.

The V gene is TRBV30, the J gene TRBJ2-3, with D unresolved. Trimming cost V 6 bases and J 3 bases, with 13 bases left between them. Per the germline V gene, CDR1 is GTSNPN and CDR2 is SVGIG (reference sequence). This CDR3 spans 13 amino acids. CDR3 region: CACNSRATDTQYF. CDR3 DNA: TGTGCCTGTAACTCTCGTGCAACAGATACGCAGTATTTT.

This rearrangement joins TRBV5-1 to TRBJ2-1; D is possibly TRBD2 (5 bases). Between the trimmed V and J ends, which lost 2 bases and 7 bases, there was a span of 19 bases. This CDR3 comprises 16 residues. The germline V gene has CDR1 SGHRS and CDR2 YFSETQ. CDR3 nucleotide sequence: TGCGCCAGCAGCTTTTTCGTGGGAGAGTTACAGAATGAGCAGTTCTTC. Translating it yields CASSFFVGELQNEQFF.

The rearrangement joins TRBV10-3 to TRBJ1-5, with a tentative D call TRBD1 (6 bases). Germline CDR1 ENHRY, CDR2 SYGVKD. The CDR3 is 15 residues long. V lost 2 bases, J lost 2 bases, and 10 bases lay in between. In nucleotides, the CDR3 is TGTGCCATCAGTGAGCCGGACAGTGGCAATCAGCCCCAGCATTTT. Its translation: CAISEPDSGNQPQHF.

This clonotype was observed a few times. This chain links TRBV12-3 or TRBV12-4 with TRBJ2-1; D is ambiguous. V lost 1 base to trimming and J lost 8 bases, with 15 bases between them. The CDR3 has 15 residues. The CDR3: CASSLVGANKDEQFF. DNA of the CDR3: TGTGCCAGCAGTTTAGTAGGAGCGAATAAGGATGAGCAGTTCTTC.

The V and J genes are TRBV7-2 and TRBJ2-4; 8 bases align to TRBD2. The DNA end is more similar to TRBJ2-7, so the J call may be wrong. Per the germline V gene, CDR1 is SGHTA and CDR2 is FQGNSA. The CDR3 totals 15 residues. DNA for the CDR3: TGTGCCAGCAGCTTAGCTAGCGGGGAGTTCGACGAGCAGTACTTC. Its protein product is CASSLASGEFDEQYF.

The CDR3 loop reads CSVDSGGASTDTQYF. CDR3 DNA sequence: TGCAGCGTAGATTCAGGGGGCGCTAGCACAGATACGCAGTATTTT. This rearrangement joins TRBV29-1 to TRBJ2-3, with TRBD1 matching 8 bases. Losses at the gene ends were 6 bases for V and 0 bases for J; bases not matched to a gene: 8. CDR1 and CDR2 from the germline V gene are SQVTM and ANQGSEA. This CDR3 is 15 amino acids long.

The chain employs TRBV5-5 and TRBJ2-3; TRBD2 might be the D (5 bases). V was cut by 1 base and J by 6 bases, with 12 bases left in between. CDR1 SGHKS and CDR2 YYEKEE come from the germline V gene (reference sequence). The CDR3 has 14 residues. This chain's CDR3 is CASSLRTGWDTQYF. The CDR3 nucleotides read TGTGCCAGCAGCTTGAGAACGGGGTGGGATACGCAGTATTTT.

J is TRBJ2-5 and V is TRBV27, with D hard to call. Trimming removed 4 bases at V and 7 bases at J, with 16 bases between. This CDR3 comprises 14 residues. In germline, CDR1 is MNHEY, CDR2 SMNVEV (reference sequence). For the CDR3, the DNA is TGTGCCAGCAGTTATGCGGCAGGCTATGGGACCCAGTACTTC. Translated, it gives CASSYAAGYGTQYF.

The V gene is TRBV20-1, the J gene TRBJ1-2; D remains unclear. V lost 5 bases, J lost 1 base, and 11 bases lay in between. Germline V gene data show CDR1 as DFQATT and CDR2 as SNEGSKA (reference sequence). The CDR3 is 13 residues long. The CDR3 loop reads CSAPPPFNYGYTF. In DNA form, the CDR3 reads TGCAGTGCTCCTCCCCCGTTTAACTATGGCTACACCTTC.

The rearrangement joins TRBV9 to TRBJ2-1, with 15 bases fitting TRBD2. The germline gives CDR1 SGDLS, CDR2 YYNGEE. CDR3 size: 22 residues. The V gene end was trimmed by 4 bases and the J gene end by 2 bases; junction bases not matched to a gene: 19. The CDR3 is CASSTAQGGLAGGQRAYNEQFF. CDR3 DNA sequence: TGTGCCAGCAGCACAGCCCAAGGGGGACTAGCGGGGGGCCAGAGAGCCTACAATGAGCAGTTCTTC. Looking up the rest from reference TRBV9 and TRBJ2-1 gives the full variable domain: DSGVTQTPKHLITATGQRVTLRCSPRSGDLSVYWYQQSLDQGLQFLIQYYNGEERAKGNILERFSAQQFPDLHSELNLSSLELGDSALYFCASSTAQGGLAGGQRAYNEQFFGPGTRLTVL.

The chain is built from TRBV20-1 and TRBJ2-1, with 12 nucleotides matching TRBD2. The CDR3 sequence is 15 residues long. Trimming took 0 bases from V and 4 from J; bases not matched to a gene: 1. Germline values: CDR1 DFQATT, CDR2 SNEGSKA (reference sequence). The CDR3 DNA follows: TGCAGTGCTAGAGAGACTAGCGGGGGTTACAATGAGCAGTTCTTC. Translating it yields CSARETSGGYNEQFF.

This rearrangement joins TRBV6-5 to TRBJ2-7, with D perhaps matching TRBD1 (5 bases). The CDR3 has 14 amino acids. Germline V gene lookup returns CDR1 MNHEY and CDR2 SVGAGI. V dropped 0 bases and J dropped 1 base, with 7 bases sitting between them. CDR3 nucleotides: TGTGCCAGCAGTTACTCGGACACGTCCTACGAGCAGTACTTC. This gives the protein CASSYSDTSYEQYF.

The chain is built from TRBV18 and TRBJ2-5; D not resolved. There are 14 residues in the CDR3. From germline, CDR1 is KGHSH and CDR2 LQKENI. Trimming cost V 4 bases and J 4 bases, with 13 bases left between them. DNA for the CDR3: TGTGCCAGCTCACGCTCCCACGGCCTAGAGACCCAGTACTTC. The encoded protein is CASSRSHGLETQYF.

The chain carries TRBV9 and TRBJ2-1, with D perhaps matching TRBD2 (6 bases). V gave up 3 bases and J gave up 12 bases, with 13 bases separating them. This CDR3 comprises 12 residues. CDR1 is SGDLS and CDR2 is YYNGEE in the germline V gene. In nucleotides, the CDR3 is TGTGCCAGCAGCGGCGTAGGCGGGATGCAGTTCTTC. Its translation is CASSGVGGMQFF.

A remark on this clonotype: A read error is possible here, since a much larger clone lies one base away. V is TRBV7-2 and J is TRBJ2-5; no clear D. This CDR3 is built from 11 residues. The V and J ends lost 7 bases and 1 base respectively, with 4 bases between them. Germline values: CDR1 SGHTA, CDR2 FQGNSA. The CDR3 reads CASTTQETQYF. Here the CDR3 DNA reads TGTGCCAGCACCACCCAAGAGACCCAGTACTTC.

This clonotype was detected only a few times. This sequence joins TRBV28 and TRBJ2-5; D call uncertain. Per the germline V gene, CDR1 is MDHEN and CDR2 is SYDVKM. This CDR3 has 12 residues. Trimming stripped 5 bases from V and 2 bases from J, with 6 bases between. The CDR3 region has the DNA TGTGCCAGCAGTAACCTACAAGAGACCCAGTACTTC. Protein: CASSNLQETQYF.

The chain employs TRBV6-2 or TRBV6-3 and TRBJ1-6; the D is unclear. The CDR3 extends over 16 amino acids. Germline-derived CDR1 and CDR2 are MNHEY and SVGEGT. V lost 4 bases, J lost 3 bases, and 13 bases lay in between. The CDR3 DNA follows: TGTGCCAGCAGTTCCGCCGGTATGGACTATAATTCACCCCTCCACTTT. This codes for CASSSAGMDYNSPLHF.

J is TRBJ2-3 and V is TRBV28; no definite D call. The CDR3 loop spans 16 amino acids. The V gene's germline CDR1 is MDHEN and CDR2 SYDVKM. Trimming stripped 6 bases from V and 2 bases from J, with 18 bases between. The CDR3 reads CASSPRAPWPTDTQYF. The CDR3 nucleotides read TGTGCCAGCAGCCCCCGGGCCCCCTGGCCCACAGATACGCAGTATTTT. Looking up the rest from reference TRBV28 and TRBJ2-3 gives the full variable domain: DVKVTQSSRYLVKRTGEKVFLECVQDMDHENMFWYRQDPGLGLRLIYFSYDVKMKEKGDIPEGYSVSREKKERFSLILESASTNQTSMYLCASSPRAPWPTDTQYFGPGTRLTVL.

The chain joins TRBV6-5 to TRBJ1-2; no clear D. CDR1 MNHEY and CDR2 SVGAGI come from the germline V gene. Trimming pared 6 bases from V and 0 bases from J, leaving 17 bases between. CDR3 size: 16 residues. CDR3 DNA sequence: TGTGCCAGCAGCTCCCGGCCCACCGGAACTAACTATGGCTACACCTTC. It translates to CASSSRPTGTNYGYTF.

As regards this clonotype: Sequence at one end of the junction differs from germline and may be a read error. CDR3 DNA: TGTGCCGGCAGCCAAGAAAGGATGGAACGTATTCAGTACTTC. Translation gives CAGSQERMERIQYF. The chain combines TRBV4-2 with TRBJ2-4, with D uncertain. Germline loops: CDR1 LGHNA, CDR2 YNFKEQ. This CDR3 is built from 14 residues.